This TCR beta chain was identified during a study of shared clonotypes between healthy human individuals. Study in general: Each donor's CD8 memory used one plate, CD8 naive two, each CD4 subset three.

The CDR3 totals 16 residues. Several immunoSEQ plates received, in even portions, the genomic DNA of each subset. The method was immunoSEQ multiplex PCR; TCRdb's version includes in-frame clones alone and lacks a portion of them. Among about 1 million clones listed, around 75% were seen once. On this clone itself: Its antigen remains unknown.

Study-wide findings and caveats: Clonotypes shared by all four donors outscored non-shared clonotypes in generation probability. Larger estimated richness was generally recorded for naive subsets relative to memory subsets.

The clonotype comes from a man between 18 and 35 years old in good health. The sequencing sample was made of memory CD4+ T cells sorted from blood. The subset was: CD45RA-negative fraction. The J gene is TRBJ1-5, the V gene TRBV12-2. TRBV12-2 is a pseudogene. Here the CDR3 DNA reads TGTGCAAGTCGGCAGAATCGGGGACGGGGCAATCAGCCCCAGCATTTT. The encoded protein is CASRQNRGRGNQPQHF.